Below, 22 T cell receptor beta chains from the same sample are listed, as sequenced in a study of T cells in localized non-small cell lung cancer. The repertoire was sequenced with immunoSEQ multiplex PCR; TCRdb's copy has only in-frame clones and lacks some. The sample lists 60,000 to 65,000 clones; under 90% were seen once. Material: peripheral blood, obtained before any cancer treatment. These receptors originate from a woman aged 40-70 years with stage I lung adenocarcinoma.

The DNA of the CDR3 is TGTGCCAGCAGCATTAGTCCTCGTGGTAGCAATGAGCAGTTCTTC. Protein: CASSISPRGSNEQFF. The chain employs TRBV9 and TRBJ2-1; unclear D gene. The V gene's germline CDR1 is SGDLS and CDR2 YYNGEE. The ends were cut back, 4 bases at V and 6 bases at J, with 17 bases in the middle. The CDR3 is made up of 15 amino acids.

The chain carries TRBV5-1 and TRBJ2-5; 10 bases match TRBD1. The CDR3 is 14 residues long. Trimming at V came to 1 base and at J to 4 bases, leaving 1 base not matched to a gene. Germline V gene lookup returns CDR1 SGHRS and CDR2 YFSETQ. The CDR3 loop is CASSLRDRGETQYF. The CDR3 DNA sequence: TGCGCCAGCAGCTTGCGGGACAGGGGAGAGACCCAGTACTTC.

The chain joins TRBV6-5 to TRBJ1-1, with 7 nucleotides matching TRBD1. Per germline, CDR1 MNHEY and CDR2 SVGAGI. The J segment lost 7 bases and the V segment lost 2 bases, leaving 7 bases of the junction unmatched. This CDR3 spans 14 amino acids. The CDR3 region is CASSYIRAGGEAFF. In DNA, the CDR3 is TGTGCCAGCAGTTACATTCGGGCAGGGGGTGAAGCTTTCTTT.

The chain couples TRBV11-3 to TRBJ2-2; D is ambiguous. CDR3 length: 15 residues. V gave up 1 base and J gave up 7 bases, with 13 bases separating them. Germline CDR1 reads SGHNT; CDR2 reads YENEEA. CDR3 sequence: CASSLVRGNHGELFF. The CDR3, as DNA: TGTGCCAGCAGCTTAGTCCGTGGGAACCACGGGGAGCTGTTTTTT.

This CDR3 is CASSIRGEFNEQFF. The CDR3 DNA sequence: TGTGCCAGTAGTATAAGAGGTGAATTCAATGAGCAGTTCTTC. This chain connects TRBV19 to TRBJ2-1; D gene unclear. The germline CDR1 and CDR2 sequences are LNHDA and SQIVND (reference sequence). Trimming shortened V by 2 bases and J by 6 bases, and 11 bases separated the two germline ends. There are 14 residues in the CDR3.

The chain links TRBV19 to TRBJ1-2; 7 positions agree with TRBD1. CDR1 is LNHDA, CDR2 SQIVND, per germline (reference sequence). The CDR3 consists of 14 residues. V dropped 9 bases and J dropped 3; count of bases not matched to a gene: 10. Here the CDR3 reads CASRGGSGDYGYTF. The CDR3 coding sequence is TGTGCCAGCAGGGGGGGGTCAGGCGACTATGGCTACACCTTC.

The rearrangement uses TRBV6-6 and TRBJ1-3; 7 bases fit TRBD1. CDR1 and CDR2 from the germline V gene are MNHNY and SVGAGI (reference sequence). V was clipped by 6 bases and J by 0 bases; unmatched bases: 8. The CDR3 extends over 16 amino acids. The CDR3 reads CASRPGGQSSGNTIYF. The CDR3 nucleotides read TGTGCCAGCAGACCAGGGGGACAGAGCTCTGGAAACACCATATATTTT.

The chain has TRBV28 and TRBJ1-1; weak D call: TRBD1 (6 bases). The germline V and J ends were trimmed by 7 bases and 7 bases, with 16 bases remaining between them. There are 13 residues in the CDR3. The germline gives CDR1 MDHEN, CDR2 SYDVKM. Here the CDR3 DNA reads TGTGCCAGCAAAAACGGGGGCCGGGGTGAAGCTTTCTTT. Its protein product is CASKNGGRGEAFF.

The chain is built from TRBV19 and TRBJ2-6, with D unresolved. V was pared by 6 bases and J by 0 bases, with 9 bases between. The CDR3 runs to 15 residues. The germline CDR1 and CDR2 sequences are LNHDA and SQIVND (reference sequence). The DNA of the CDR3 is TGTGCCAGTAGCCCCAGCAGCTCTGGGGCCAACGTCCTGACTTTC. The encoded protein is CASSPSSSGANVLTF.

The chain uses TRBV9 and TRBJ2-1; the match to TRBD2 covers 8 bases. After removal of 2 bases from V and 7 bases from J, the junction contained 8 bases not matched to a gene. The CDR3 loop spans 15 amino acids. Germline V gives CDR1 SGDLS, CDR2 YYNGEE. The CDR3 sequence: CASSVSGGARNEQFF. The CDR3 coding sequence is TGTGCCAGCAGCGTCTCGGGGGGGGCGCGGAATGAGCAGTTCTTC.

V gene TRBV27 combines with J gene TRBJ1-1; D is ambiguous. V was clipped by 7 bases and J by 5 bases, with 14 bases between them. This CDR3 has 13 residues. From germline, CDR1 is MNHEY and CDR2 SMNVEV (reference sequence). The DNA of the CDR3 is TGTGCCAGCAAGGTTCTCTTAAGGACTGAAGCTTTCTTT. Translating gives CASKVLLRTEAFF.

The CDR3 DNA reads as TGTGCCAGCAGCGCTAGCGGGAGGGTTTACACCGGGGAGCTGTTTTTT. Translating gives CASSASGRVYTGELFF. This sequence joins TRBV9 and TRBJ2-2; 12 bases align to TRBD2. After removal of 3 bases from V and 3 bases from J, the junction contained 3 bases not matched to a gene. The CDR3 has 16 residues. The germline gives CDR1 SGDLS, CDR2 YYNGEE. Full variable domain (rest looked up from reference TRBV9 and TRBJ2-2): DSGVTQTPKHLITATGQRVTLRCSPRSGDLSVYWYQQSLDQGLQFLIQYYNGEERAKGNILERFSAQQFPDLHSELNLSSLELGDSALYFCASSASGRVYTGELFFGEGSRLTVL.

The chain couples TRBV28 to TRBJ1-2; tentatively, D is TRBD1 (6 bases). The V end lost 10 bases, the J end lost 4 bases, and 16 bases lay between the germline ends. Germline CDR1 and CDR2: MDHEN and SYDVKM. The CDR3 has 13 residues. CDR3 amino acids: CATEAGGSYGYTF. The CDR3 DNA sequence: TGTGCCACCGAAGCGGGGGGCAGCTATGGCTACACCTTC.

The chain is built from TRBV19 and TRBJ1-3; D perhaps matches TRBD1 (5 bases). V was trimmed by 8 bases and J by 7 bases, leaving 18 bases between them. The V gene's germline CDR1 is LNHDA and CDR2 SQIVND (reference sequence). The CDR3 spans 14 residues. The CDR3 loop reads CASRHLPWGNTIYF. CDR3 nucleotide sequence: TGTGCCAGTCGACATCTCCCATGGGGGAACACCATATATTTT.

This clone appeared once. This chain joins TRBV7-3 and TRBJ1-1; 9 bases match TRBD1. This CDR3 is 15 amino acids long. V was clipped by 5 bases and J by 4 bases; unmatched bases: 8. Germline CDR1 is SGHTA and CDR2 is FQGTGA. CDR3 sequence reads: CASSHLDRGGTEAFF. CDR3 bases: TGTGCCAGCAGCCATCTGGACAGGGGAGGCACTGAAGCTTTCTTT.

The chain uses TRBV28 and TRBJ2-5; D is unclear. This CDR3 comprises 11 residues. V dropped 7 bases and J dropped 5 bases, with 8 bases sitting between them. Germline CDR1 and CDR2: MDHEN and SYDVKM. The CDR3 here is CASTYGETQYF. The CDR3 DNA is TGTGCCAGCACCTACGGGGAGACCCAGTACTTC.

This rearrangement joins TRBV21-1 to TRBJ2-1; whether TRBD1, the table's D call, matches the DNA was not checked. TRBV21-1 is a recognized pseudogene. This CDR3 contains 22 residues. CDR3 sequence reads: CASSTPTSGTGFIPNTYNEQFF. In nucleotides, the CDR3 is TGTGCCAGCAGCACCCCCACATCCGGGACAGGGTTTATACCGAATACCTACAATGAGCAGTTCTTC.

This sequence joins TRBV6-1 and TRBJ2-7; the D gene is possibly TRBD1 (6 bases). The CDR3 sequence is 13 residues long. Germline lookup yields CDR1 MNHNS and CDR2 SASEGT. V was cut by 4 bases and J by 6 bases, with 13 bases left in between. The CDR3 sequence is CASSVETGSEQYF. In DNA, the CDR3 is TGTGCCAGCAGTGTTGAAACAGGGTCCGAGCAGTACTTC.

V and J are TRBV19 and TRBJ1-2, with no clear D. CDR1 is LNHDA and CDR2 is SQIVND in the germline V gene (reference sequence). Trimming stripped 1 base from V and 0 bases from J, with 9 bases between. The CDR3 sequence is 15 residues long. CDR3 sequence reads: CASSIADGANYGYTF. As DNA, the CDR3 is TGTGCCAGTAGTATAGCTGACGGAGCTAACTATGGCTACACCTTC.

Written as DNA, the CDR3 is TGTGCCAGCAGCCAAAGGGTTTTAACTGAAGCTTTCTTT. Protein: CASSQRVLTEAFF. This chain joins TRBV14 and TRBJ1-1; no firm D call. Germline CDR1 reads SGHDN; CDR2 reads FVKESK. This CDR3 is 13 amino acids long. V lost 2 bases to trimming and J lost 5 bases, with 9 bases between them.

This chain connects TRBV6-6 to TRBJ1-2, with D possibly matching TRBD1 (6 bases). V lost 4 bases and J lost 6, with 18 bases in between. The germline V gene encodes CDR1 MNHNY and CDR2 SVGAGI (reference sequence). The CDR3 has 15 amino acids. Written as DNA, the CDR3 is TGTGCCAGCAGTTCCTCGGTATGGGGGGCCGATGGCTACACCTTC. It codes for CASSSSVWGADGYTF.

The rearrangement links TRBV5-1 to TRBJ2-3, with D uncertain. This CDR3 contains 14 residues. Trimming left V 0 bases short and J 3 bases short, with 8 bases between. Looked up from germline, CDR1 is SGHRS and CDR2 is YFSETQ. CDR3 region: CASSLADVTDTQYF. In DNA, the CDR3 is TGCGCCAGCAGCTTGGCCGATGTGACAGATACGCAGTATTTT.